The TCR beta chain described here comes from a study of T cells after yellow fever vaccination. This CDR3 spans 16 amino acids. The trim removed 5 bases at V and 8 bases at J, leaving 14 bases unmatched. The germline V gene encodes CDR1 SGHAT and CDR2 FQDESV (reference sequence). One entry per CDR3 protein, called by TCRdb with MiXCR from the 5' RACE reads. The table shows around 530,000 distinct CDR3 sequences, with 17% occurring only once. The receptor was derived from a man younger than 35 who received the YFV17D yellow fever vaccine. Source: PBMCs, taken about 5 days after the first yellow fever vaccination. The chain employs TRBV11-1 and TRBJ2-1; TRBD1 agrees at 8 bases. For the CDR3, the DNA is TGTGCCAGCAGCCTTTTCCTCGGACAGGGAAACGATGAGCAGTTCTTC. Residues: CASSLFLGQGNDEQFF.